The clone carrying this TCR beta chain was seen more than once but under ten times. Other DNA sequences in the sample encode the same CDR3. This entry comes from a study of blood T cell repertoires in COVID-19. Across the study: COVID-19 samples from acute and convalescent phases originated in the United States, Italy and Spain. The analysed material was cDNA or gDNA that came from T cells, B-cell-depleted T cells, or PBMCs.

Authors' data handling: Amplifying reference gene primers gave estimates of nucleated cell counts. Produced via immunoSEQ multiplex PCR; TCRdb's table is partial and in-frame only. For V, J and clone size, that table is used; D and trimming come from the DNA. The sample consists of approximately 280,000 clones, around 86% of them appearing once. Trimming removed 8 bases at V and 2 bases at J, with 13 bases between. The germline gives CDR1 SEHNR, CDR2 FQNEAQ (reference sequence). The CDR3 extends over 13 amino acids. The sequencing sample was made of peripheral blood. This sequence originates from a man in his fifties with acute or convalescent COVID-19. The chain uses TRBV7-9 and TRBJ2-7; perhaps TRBD2 as D (8 bases). In DNA form, the CDR3 reads TGTGCCAGCCGGGAGGGGGCCACCTACGAGCAGTACTTC. The encoded protein is CASREGATYEQYF.